This T cell receptor (beta chain) was sequenced in a study of STAT3 mutations in large granular lymphocyte leukemia. Regarding the study as a whole: All newly emerging clones after therapy were STAT3 wild type. Every T-cell large granular lymphocyte leukemia patient had at least one immunodominant TCR beta clonotype.

CDR3 size: 16 residues. Trimming pared 5 bases from V and 5 bases from J, leaving 18 bases between. CDR1 SGHTA and CDR2 FQGNSA come from the germline V gene. The table lists this clone with a count of one. Its antigen is unidentified. Clones were read by immunoSEQ multiplex PCR, and TCRdb kept only the in-frame ones, dropping some. The sample lists about 12,000 clones, approximately 83% seen once, with about nine tenths in the top ten. Sequencing was carried out using peripheral blood mononuclear cells. The chain is built from TRBV7-2 and TRBJ2-2; D may correspond to TRBD1 or TRBD2 (6 bases each). The source is a man aged 80 or over with T-cell large granular lymphocyte leukemia. Some clones in this sample may be carry-over from other donors' samples. CDR3 nucleotide sequence: TGTGCCAGCAGCCCCTGGGGGGCGAGGTCGACCGGGGAGCTGTTTTTT. Protein: CASSPWGARSTGELFF.